The clone carrying this TCR beta chain showed up just a few times. Antigen: not known. With 4 bases clipped from V and 6 bases from J, the junction kept 3 bases outside the gene matches. Germline V lookup: CDR1 ENHRY, CDR2 SYGVKD. CDR3 length equals 13 residues. Investigators isolated RNA and reverse transcribed it into cDNA to act as the sequencing template. Only in-frame clones appear in the TCRdb table, and some are missing; sequencing was by immunoSEQ multiplex PCR. The sample has some 220,000 clones, less than 75% seen once. The treatment denotes: oral pan-JAK inhibitor, 5-10 mg twice daily. The sample is drawn from a study of CD8+ T cells in alopecia areata. Findings and caveats of the study: Numerous clones, expanded in lesions, remained in scalp and blood during tofacitinib.

The receptor comes from a human donor with alopecia areata. The chain links TRBV10-3 to TRBJ1-5, with 7 bases fitting TRBD1. The sample here was CD4+ T cells sorted from blood, taken at week 4, from a patient treated with tofacitinib. CDR3 in DNA: TGTGCCATCAGTGGACAGGGAGGTCAGCCCCAGCATTTT. Translation: CAISGQGGQPQHF.